This is a list of T cell receptor beta chains from one sample in a study of PD-1 blockade in classical Hodgkin lymphoma. The method was immunoSEQ multiplex PCR; TCRdb's version includes in-frame clones alone and lacks a portion of them. The top ten clones hold roughly 13% of a sample with over 6,000 clones, about 86% of them seen once. Sequenced here: peripheral blood mononuclear cells (PBMCs), sampled at baseline. These receptors came from a human donor with classical Hodgkin lymphoma. Each CDR3 is given with its conserved first and last residue. The D gene is left open where the match is weak. Some rows mark clone size as missing; the rest say once, few, many or name a class of expanded clone.

v_call,j_call,clone_size,d_call,cdr3_aa,cdr3_nt
TRBV11-1,TRBJ2-7,-,-,CASSLELLSYEQYF,TGTGCCAGCAGCTTAGAACTTCTATCCTACGAGCAGTACTTC
TRBV2,TRBJ2-5,-,TRBD2,CASSFQGLVFQETQYF,TGTGCCAGCAGTTTTCAGGGACTAGTGTTCCAAGAGACCCAGTACTTC
TRBV19,TRBJ1-5,-,-,CASSLPTGTQHF,TGTGCCAGTAGTCTCCCTACAGGGACCCAGCATTTT
TRBV7-8,TRBJ1-4,-,TRBD1,CASSSDRASSNEKLFF,TGTGCCAGCAGCAGTGACAGGGCCTCGTCTAATGAAAAACTGTTTTTT
TRBV29-1,TRBJ2-7,-,TRBD1,CSVAITGVGEQYF,TGCAGCGTGGCTATCACAGGGGTCGGGGAGCAGTACTTC
TRBV7-2,TRBJ1-4,-,-,CASSSQNEKLFF,TGTGCCAGCAGCTCACAGAATGAAAAACTGTTTTTT
TRBV6-4,TRBJ1-1,-,-,CASSDSISVQKNTEAFF,TGTGCCAGCAGTGACTCGATATCGGTCCAGAAGAACACTGAAGCTTTCTTT
TRBV27,TRBJ2-3,-,TRBD2,CASSFRTSGNRIADTQYF,TGTGCCAGCAGTTTCAGGACTAGCGGGAATAGGATCGCAGATACGCAGTATTTT
TRBV12-5,TRBJ2-3,-,TRBD2,CASPGDEREVPEADTQYF,TGTGCTAGTCCGGGGGACGAGCGGGAGGTCCCCGAGGCAGATACGCAGTATTTT
TRBV7-8,TRBJ2-3,-,TRBD2,CASSSRGGHPTDTQYF,TGTGCCAGCAGCTCACGGGGGGGACATCCGACAGATACGCAGTATTTT
TRBV4-3,TRBJ1-1,once,-,CASSQERGAGTEAFF,TGCGCCAGCAGCCAAGAAAGGGGCGCAGGAACTGAAGCTTTCTTT
TRBV28,TRBJ1-4,once,TRBD1,CASSPHPTGSSLVF,TGTGCCAGCAGTCCTCATCCGACAGGGAGCAGCCTGGTTTTT
TRBV27,TRBJ2-2,-,-,CASSLTPGVGELFF,TGTGCCAGCAGTTTAACCCCCGGAGTCGGGGAGCTGTTTTTT
TRBV10-3,TRBJ2-2,-,-,CAISRGGNTGELFF,TGTGCCATCAGTAGGGGGGGGAACACCGGGGAGCTGTTTTTT
TRBV7-2,TRBJ2-1,-,-,CASSLSSGNSGPYNEQFF,TGTGCCAGCAGCCTAAGTTCAGGGAATAGCGGTCCCTACAATGAGCAGTTCTTC
TRBV5-3,TRBJ2-5,-,-,CASSQDSGAQETQYF,TGTGCCAGCAGCCAAGATAGTGGAGCACAAGAGACCCAGTACTTC
TRBV15,TRBJ1-1,-,-,CATSVGVVNTEAFF,TGTGCCACCAGCGTCGGGGTTGTGAACACTGAAGCTTTCTTT
TRBV7-9,TRBJ2-7,large,-,CASAGPNSYEQYF,TGTGCCAGCGCCGGGCCGAACTCCTACGAGCAGTACTTC
TRBV6-5,TRBJ1-2,few,-,CASSYTANYGYTF,TGTGCCAGCAGTTACACAGCGAACTATGGCTACACCTTC
TRBV5-1,TRBJ1-1,few,-,CASSFRGFAEAFF,TGCGCCAGCAGCTTCCGGGGGTTCGCTGAAGCTTTCTTT
TRBV5-4,TRBJ2-7,-,-,CASSPRGGLSYEQYF,TGTGCCAGCAGCCCCAGGGGGGGACTCTCCTACGAGCAGTACTTC
TRBV27,TRBJ2-7,few,TRBD1,CASSRWTGGYSYEQYF,TGTGCCAGCAGTCGCTGGACAGGGGGGTACTCCTACGAGCAGTACTTC
TRBV7-2,TRBJ2-7,-,-,CASSWSWGYEQYF,TGTGCCAGCAGCTGGTCATGGGGGTACGAGCAGTACTTC
TRBV5-1,TRBJ2-7,few,TRBD1,CASSPGQSSREQYF,TGCGCCAGCAGCCCGGGACAGAGCTCGAGAGAGCAGTACTTC
TRBV19,TRBJ2-7,-,TRBD2,CASRPRGRGEQYF,TGTGCCAGTAGGCCCCGCGGGAGAGGCGAGCAGTACTTC
TRBV5-8,TRBJ2-3,-,-,CASSLAGLPGDTQYF,TGTGCCAGCAGCTTGGCCGGGCTACCCGGAGATACGCAGTATTTT
TRBV28,TRBJ1-5,-,TRBD1,CASKGQGALRSPQHF,TGTGCCAGCAAAGGACAGGGGGCTCTTAGGTCGCCCCAGCATTTT
TRBV7-9,TRBJ2-7,-,TRBD1,CASSLGQGNYEQYF,TGTGCCAGCAGCTTGGGACAGGGAAACTACGAGCAGTACTTC
TRBV13,TRBJ2-7,once,-,CASSLDPTEQYF,TGTGCCAGCAGCTTAGATCCCACCGAGCAGTACTTC
TRBV7-2,TRBJ2-7,-,TRBD2,CASSFRGGGLGYEQYF,TGTGCCAGCAGCTTTCGGGGGGGAGGCCTCGGCTACGAGCAGTACTTC
TRBV4-2,TRBJ1-1,-,-,CASRRDPGALNTEAFF,TGTGCCAGCAGACGGGACCCTGGGGCCTTGAACACTGAAGCTTTCTTT
TRBV27,TRBJ2-2,-,-,CASSFRATGELFF,TGTGCCAGCAGTTTTCGGGCCACCGGGGAGCTGTTTTTT